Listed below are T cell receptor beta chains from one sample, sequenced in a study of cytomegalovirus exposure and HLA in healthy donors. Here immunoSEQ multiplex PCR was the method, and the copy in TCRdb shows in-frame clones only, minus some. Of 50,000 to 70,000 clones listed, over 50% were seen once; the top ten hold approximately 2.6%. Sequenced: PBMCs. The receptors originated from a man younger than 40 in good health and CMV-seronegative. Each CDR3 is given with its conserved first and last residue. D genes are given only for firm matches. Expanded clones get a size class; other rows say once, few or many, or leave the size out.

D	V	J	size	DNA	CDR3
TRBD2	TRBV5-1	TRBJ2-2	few	TGCGCCAGCAGCTCCTCCGGGACTAGCGGGGCCGGGGAGCTGTTTTTT	CASSSSGTSGAGELFF
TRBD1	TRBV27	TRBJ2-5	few	TGTGCCAGCAGAAGCTACAGGGGGCTGGAGACCCAGTACTTC	CASRSYRGLETQYF
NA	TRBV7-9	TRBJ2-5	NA	TGTGCCAGCAGCTTAACAGGGCCCCAAGAGACCCAGTACTTC	CASSLTGPQETQYF
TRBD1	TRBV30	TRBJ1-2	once	TGTGCCTGGAGGACAGGGGGGGACTATGGCTACACCTTC	CAWRTGGDYGYTF
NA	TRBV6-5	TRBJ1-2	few	TGTGCCAGCAGTTATGCCAGGGAAGTCGATGGCTACACCTTC	CASSYAREVDGYTF
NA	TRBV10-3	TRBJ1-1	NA	TGTGCCATCGGCCGGGAGGTCATGAACACTGAAGCTTTCTTT	CAIGREVMNTEAFF
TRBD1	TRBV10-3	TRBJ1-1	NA	TGTGCCATCAGTGAGTCTCCGGGACAGGGGACAGGAGCTTTCTTT	CAISESPGQGTGAFF
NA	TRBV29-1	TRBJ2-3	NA	TGCAGCGTATTACGGGACACCGGAGCTCCAGATACGCAGTATTTT	CSVLRDTGAPDTQYF
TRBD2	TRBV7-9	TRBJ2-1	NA	TGTGCCAGCAGCCCGCCACAGGGGTTAGCGGGGGGGATCTACAATGAGCAGTTCTTC	CASSPPQGLAGGIYNEQFF
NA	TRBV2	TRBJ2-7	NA	TGTGCCAGCAGTGAGTGGGACACCGTCCACGAGCAGTACTTC	CASSEWDTVHEQYF
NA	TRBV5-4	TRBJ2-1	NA	TGTGCCAGCAGCTCCCCCCAGGGTTACAATGAGCAGTTCTTC	CASSSPQGYNEQFF
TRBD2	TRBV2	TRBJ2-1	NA	TGTGCCAGCGTACTACGGACTAGCGGGGGGGCGGCGCAGTTCTTC	CASVLRTSGGAAQFF
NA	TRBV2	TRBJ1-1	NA	TGTGCCAGCAGCCAGCGGGAAGCTTTCTTT	CASSQREAFF
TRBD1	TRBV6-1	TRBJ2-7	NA	TGTGCCAGCAGTGGGGACAGGGGGGGCTACGAGCAGTACTTC	CASSGDRGGYEQYF
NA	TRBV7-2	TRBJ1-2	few	TGTGCCAGCAGCTGGGGGGACGGCGATGGCTACACCTTC	CASSWGDGDGYTF
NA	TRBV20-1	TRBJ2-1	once	TGCAGTGCCACTTCTCACAATGAGCAGTTCTTC	CSATSHNEQFF